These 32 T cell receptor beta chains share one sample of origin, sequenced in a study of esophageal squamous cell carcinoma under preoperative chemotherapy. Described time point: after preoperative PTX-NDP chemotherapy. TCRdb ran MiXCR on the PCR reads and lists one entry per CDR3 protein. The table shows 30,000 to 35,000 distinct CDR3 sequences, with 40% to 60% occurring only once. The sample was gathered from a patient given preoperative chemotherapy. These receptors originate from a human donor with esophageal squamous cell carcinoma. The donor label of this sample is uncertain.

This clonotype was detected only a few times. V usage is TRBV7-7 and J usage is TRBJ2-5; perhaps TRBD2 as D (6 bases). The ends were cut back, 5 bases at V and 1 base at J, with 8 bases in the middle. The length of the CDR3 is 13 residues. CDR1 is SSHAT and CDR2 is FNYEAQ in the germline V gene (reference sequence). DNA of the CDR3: TGTGCCAGCAGCCAGGGACTCCAAGAGACCCAGTACTTC. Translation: CASSQGLQETQYF.

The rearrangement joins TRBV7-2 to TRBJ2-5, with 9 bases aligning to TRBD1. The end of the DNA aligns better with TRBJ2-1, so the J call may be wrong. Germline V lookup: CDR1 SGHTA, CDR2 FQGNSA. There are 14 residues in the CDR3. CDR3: CASSQGQGTGEQFF. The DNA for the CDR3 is TGTGCCAGCAGCCAAGGACAGGGGACTGGGGAGCAGTTCTTC.

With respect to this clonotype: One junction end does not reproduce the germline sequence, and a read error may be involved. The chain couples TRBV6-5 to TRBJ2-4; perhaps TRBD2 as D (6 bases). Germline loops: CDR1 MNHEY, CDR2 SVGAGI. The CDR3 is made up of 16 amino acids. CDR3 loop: CASSVSSGSGTNMQYF. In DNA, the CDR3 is TGTGCCAGCAGTGTATCGAGCGGGTCTGGCACAAACATGCAGTACTTT.

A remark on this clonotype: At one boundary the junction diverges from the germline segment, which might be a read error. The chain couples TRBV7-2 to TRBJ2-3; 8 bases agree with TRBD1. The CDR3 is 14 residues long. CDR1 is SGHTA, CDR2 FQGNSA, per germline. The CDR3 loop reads CGSTGQGAEDTQYF. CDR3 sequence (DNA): TGTGGCAGCACGGGGCAGGGGGCAGAAGACACGCAGTATTTT.

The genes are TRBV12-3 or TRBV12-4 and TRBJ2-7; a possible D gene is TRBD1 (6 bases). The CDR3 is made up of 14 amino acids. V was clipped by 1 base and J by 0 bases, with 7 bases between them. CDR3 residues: CASSLGTASYEQYF. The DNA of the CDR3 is TGTGCCAGCAGTTTAGGGACAGCCTCCTACGAGCAGTACTTC.

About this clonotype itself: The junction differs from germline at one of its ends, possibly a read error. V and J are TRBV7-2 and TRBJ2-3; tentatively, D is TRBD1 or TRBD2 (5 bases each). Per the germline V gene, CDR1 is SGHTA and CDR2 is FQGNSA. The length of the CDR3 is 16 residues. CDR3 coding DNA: TGTGCGAGCAGCGTTCCGGGGCGGCAACCCAAAGATACGCAGTATTTC. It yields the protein CASSVPGRQPKDTQYF.

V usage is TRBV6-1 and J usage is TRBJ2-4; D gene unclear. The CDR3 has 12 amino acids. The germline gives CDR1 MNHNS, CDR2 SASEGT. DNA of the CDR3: TGTGCGGGCCTGTGCGCCACAAACACGCAGTACTTC. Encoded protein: CAGLCATNTQYF.

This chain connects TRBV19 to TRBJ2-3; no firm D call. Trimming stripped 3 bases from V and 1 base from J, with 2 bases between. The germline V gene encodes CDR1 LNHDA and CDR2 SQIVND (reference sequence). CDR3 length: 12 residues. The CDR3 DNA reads TGTGCCAGTAGTATTGGCACAGATACGCAGTATTTT. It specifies CASSIGTDTQYF.

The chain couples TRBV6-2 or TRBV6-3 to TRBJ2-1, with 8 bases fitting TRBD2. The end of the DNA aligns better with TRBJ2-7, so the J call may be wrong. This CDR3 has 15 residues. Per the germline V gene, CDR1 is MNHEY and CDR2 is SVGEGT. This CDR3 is CASSKLAAGPDEQYF. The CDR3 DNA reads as TGTGCCAGCAGCAAACTAGCGGCGGGGCCGGATGAGCAGTACTTC.

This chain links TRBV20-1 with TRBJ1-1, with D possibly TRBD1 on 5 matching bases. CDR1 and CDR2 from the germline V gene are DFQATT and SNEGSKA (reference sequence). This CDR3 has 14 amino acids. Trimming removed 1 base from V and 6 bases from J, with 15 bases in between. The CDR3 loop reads CSARGDVGTPEAFF. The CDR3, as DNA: TGCAGTGCTAGAGGGGACGTGGGGACTCCTGAAGCTTTCTTT.

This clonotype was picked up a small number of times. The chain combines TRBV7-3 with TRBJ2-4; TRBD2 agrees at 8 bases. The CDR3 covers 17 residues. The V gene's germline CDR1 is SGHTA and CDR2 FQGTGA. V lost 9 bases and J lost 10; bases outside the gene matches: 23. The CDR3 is CARSRKLGRGAKDIQYF. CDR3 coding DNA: TGTGCCAGGAGCCGCAAATTGGGGCGGGGGGCCAAAGATATTCAGTACTTC.

CDR3 sequence: CASSHTPDLTYEQYF. CDR3 in DNA: TGTGCCAGCAGCCATACACCAGACTTAACCTACGAGCAGTACTTC. This chain uses TRBV7-2 with TRBJ2-7; no firm D call. Germline-derived CDR1 and CDR2 are SGHTA and FQGNSA. Deletions cut 5 bases from V and 2 bases from J, with 16 bases between. The CDR3 has 15 residues.

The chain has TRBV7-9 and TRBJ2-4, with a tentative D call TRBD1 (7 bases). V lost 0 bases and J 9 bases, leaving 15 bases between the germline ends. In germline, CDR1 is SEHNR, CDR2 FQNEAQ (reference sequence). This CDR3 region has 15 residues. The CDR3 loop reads CASSLAGAGGGIQYF. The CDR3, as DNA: TGTGCCAGCAGCTTAGCGGGGGCAGGGGGAGGCATTCAGTACTTC.

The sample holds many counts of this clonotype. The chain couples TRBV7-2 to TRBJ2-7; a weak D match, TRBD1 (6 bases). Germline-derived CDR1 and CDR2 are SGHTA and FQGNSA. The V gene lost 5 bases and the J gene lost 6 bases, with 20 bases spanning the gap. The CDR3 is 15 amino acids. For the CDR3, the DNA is TGTGCCAGCAGCCCCTCTGGGCAGGGGTCTCTCGAGCAGTACTTC. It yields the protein CASSPSGQGSLEQYF.

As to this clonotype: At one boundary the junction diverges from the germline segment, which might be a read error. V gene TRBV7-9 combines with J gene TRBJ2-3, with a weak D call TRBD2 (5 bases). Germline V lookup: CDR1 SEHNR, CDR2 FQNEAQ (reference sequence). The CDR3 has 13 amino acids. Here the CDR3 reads CACGLGAIDTQYF. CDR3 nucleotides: TGCGCCTGCGGGTTAGGAGCCATAGATACGCAGTACTTT.

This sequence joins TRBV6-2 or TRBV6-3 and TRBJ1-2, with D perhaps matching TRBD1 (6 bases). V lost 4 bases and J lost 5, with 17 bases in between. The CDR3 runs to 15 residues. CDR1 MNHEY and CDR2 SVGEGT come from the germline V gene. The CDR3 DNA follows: TGTGCCAGCAGTTCCATACAGGGTTTGGCGTATGGCTACACCTTC. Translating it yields CASSSIQGLAYGYTF.

The CDR3 is CASGGNGGGDADTQYF. In DNA form, the CDR3 reads TGTGCCAGCGGGGGCAACGGGGGGGGCGACGCAGATACGCAGTACTTC. The chain employs TRBV6-1 and TRBJ2-3; TRBD2 agrees at 8 bases. The DNA end favors TRBJ2-7, so the J call may be wrong. CDR1 and CDR2 (germline): MNHNS, SASEGT. This CDR3 comprises 16 residues.

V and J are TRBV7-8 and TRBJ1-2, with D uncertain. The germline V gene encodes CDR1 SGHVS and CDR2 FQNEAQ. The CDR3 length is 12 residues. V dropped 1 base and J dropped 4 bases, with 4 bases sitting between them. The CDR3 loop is CASSLGGYGYTF. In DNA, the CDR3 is TGTGCCAGCAGCTTAGGGGGCTATGGCTACACCTTC.

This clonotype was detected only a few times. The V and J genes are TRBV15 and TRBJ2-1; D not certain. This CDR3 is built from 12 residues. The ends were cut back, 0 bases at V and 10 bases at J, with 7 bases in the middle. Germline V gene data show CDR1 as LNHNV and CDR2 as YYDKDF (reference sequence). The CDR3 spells CATSRDKREQFF. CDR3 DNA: TGTGCCACCAGCAGAGATAAGAGAGAGCAGTTCTTC.

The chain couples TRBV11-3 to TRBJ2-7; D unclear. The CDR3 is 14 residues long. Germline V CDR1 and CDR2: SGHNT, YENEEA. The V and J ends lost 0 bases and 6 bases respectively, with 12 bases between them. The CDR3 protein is CASSLDRDGGEQYF. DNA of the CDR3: TGTGCCAGCAGCTTAGATAGGGATGGCGGCGAGCAGTACTTC.

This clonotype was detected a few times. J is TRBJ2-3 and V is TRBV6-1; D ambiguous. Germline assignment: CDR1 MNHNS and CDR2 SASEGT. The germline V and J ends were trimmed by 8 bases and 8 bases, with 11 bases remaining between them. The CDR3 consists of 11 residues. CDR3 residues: CASVGTGTQYF. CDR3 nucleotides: TGTGCCAGCGTAGGCACCGGTACGCAGTATTTT.

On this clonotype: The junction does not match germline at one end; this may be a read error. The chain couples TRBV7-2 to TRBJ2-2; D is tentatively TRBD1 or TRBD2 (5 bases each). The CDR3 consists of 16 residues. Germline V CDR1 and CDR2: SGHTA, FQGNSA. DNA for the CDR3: TGTGCCAGCAGCTTAGATGCGGGTATGCCCACCGGGGCGCTGTTTTTT. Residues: CASSLDAGMPTGALFF.

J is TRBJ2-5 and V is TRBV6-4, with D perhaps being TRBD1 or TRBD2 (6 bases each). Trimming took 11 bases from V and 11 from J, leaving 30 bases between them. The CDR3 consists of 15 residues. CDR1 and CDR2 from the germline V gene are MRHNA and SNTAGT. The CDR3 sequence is CAAGLGGRAQDTQYF. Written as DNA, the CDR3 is TGTGCCGCGGGGCTTGGGGGGCGTGCCCAAGATACGCAGTACTTC.

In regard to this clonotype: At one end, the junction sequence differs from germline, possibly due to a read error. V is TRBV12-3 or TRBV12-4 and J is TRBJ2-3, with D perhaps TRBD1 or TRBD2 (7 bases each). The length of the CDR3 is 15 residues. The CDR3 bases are TGTGCCAGCAGTCAGGGGGGGCTAGCCACAGATACTCAGTACTTT. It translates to CASSQGGLATDTQYF.

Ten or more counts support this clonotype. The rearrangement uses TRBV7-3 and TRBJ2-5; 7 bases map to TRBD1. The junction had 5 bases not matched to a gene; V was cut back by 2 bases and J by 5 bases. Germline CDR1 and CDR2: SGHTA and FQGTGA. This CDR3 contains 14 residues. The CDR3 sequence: CASSLFGQVETQYF. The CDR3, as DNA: TGTGCCAGCAGCTTATTTGGACAGGTCGAGACCCAGTACTTC. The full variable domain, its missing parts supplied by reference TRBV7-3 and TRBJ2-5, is GAGVSQTPSNKVTEKGKYVELRCDPISGHTALYWYRQSLGQGPEFLIYFQGTGAADDSGLPNDRFFAVRPEGSVSTLKIQRTERGDSAVYLCASSLFGQVETQYFGPGTRLLVL.

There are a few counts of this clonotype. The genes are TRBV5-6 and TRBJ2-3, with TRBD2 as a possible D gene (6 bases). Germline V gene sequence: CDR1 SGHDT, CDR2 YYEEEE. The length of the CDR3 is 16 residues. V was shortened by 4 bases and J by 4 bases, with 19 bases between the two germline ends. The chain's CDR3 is CASSTGAARPSDTQYF. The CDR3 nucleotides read TGTGCCAGCAGCACGGGAGCCGCTAGGCCCTCAGATACGCAGTATTTT.

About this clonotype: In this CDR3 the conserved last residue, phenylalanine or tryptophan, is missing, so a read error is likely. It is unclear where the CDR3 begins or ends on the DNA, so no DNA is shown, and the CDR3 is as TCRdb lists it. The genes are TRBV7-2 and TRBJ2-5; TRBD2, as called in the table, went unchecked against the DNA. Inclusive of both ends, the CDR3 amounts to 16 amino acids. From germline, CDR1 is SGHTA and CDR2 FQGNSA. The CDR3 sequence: CASSSGRGAPRESRFS.

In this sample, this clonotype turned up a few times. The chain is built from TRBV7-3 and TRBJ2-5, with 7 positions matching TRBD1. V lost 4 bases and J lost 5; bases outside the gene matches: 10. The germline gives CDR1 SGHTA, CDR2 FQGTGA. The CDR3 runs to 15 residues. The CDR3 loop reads CASSSLTGTVETQYF. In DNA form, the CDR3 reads TGTGCCAGCAGCTCCCTGACAGGGACGGTCGAGACCCAGTACTTC. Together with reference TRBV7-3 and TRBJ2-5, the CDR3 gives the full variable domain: GAGVSQTPSNKVTEKGKYVELRCDPISGHTALYWYRQSLGQGPEFLIYFQGTGAADDSGLPNDRFFAVRPEGSVSTLKIQRTERGDSAVYLCASSSLTGTVETQYFGPGTRLLVL.

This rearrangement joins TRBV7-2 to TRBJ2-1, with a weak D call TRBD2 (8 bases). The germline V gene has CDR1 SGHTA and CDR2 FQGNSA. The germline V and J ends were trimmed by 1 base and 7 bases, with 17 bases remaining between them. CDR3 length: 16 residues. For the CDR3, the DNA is TGTGCCAGCAGCTTAGAGGGGGCGGGAGGTGCGAATGAGCAGTTCTTC. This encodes CASSLEGAGGANEQFF.

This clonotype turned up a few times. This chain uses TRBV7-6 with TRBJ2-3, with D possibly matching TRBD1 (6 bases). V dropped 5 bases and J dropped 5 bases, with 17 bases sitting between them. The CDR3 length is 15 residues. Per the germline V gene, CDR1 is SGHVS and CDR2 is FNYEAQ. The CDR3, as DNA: TGTGCCAGCAGCGATAGCTCAGGGGCGGGAGATACGCAGTATTTT. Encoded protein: CASSDSSGAGDTQYF.

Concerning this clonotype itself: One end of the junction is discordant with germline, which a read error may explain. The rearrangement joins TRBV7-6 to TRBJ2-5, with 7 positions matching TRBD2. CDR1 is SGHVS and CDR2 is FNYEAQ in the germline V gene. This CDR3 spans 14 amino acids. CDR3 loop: CASSWGGVTETQYF. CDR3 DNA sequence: TGTGCGAGCAGCTGGGGGGGGGTCACAGAGACCCAGTATTTC.

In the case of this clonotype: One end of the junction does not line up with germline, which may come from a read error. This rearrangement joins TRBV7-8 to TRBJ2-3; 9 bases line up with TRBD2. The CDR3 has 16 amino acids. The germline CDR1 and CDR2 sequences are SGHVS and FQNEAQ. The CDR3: CASRNLAGRPGDTQYF. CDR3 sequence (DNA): TGTGCCAGCAGGAACCTAGCGGGGCGGCCCGGTGATACGCAGTATTTC. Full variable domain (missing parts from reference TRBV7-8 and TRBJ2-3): GAGVSQSPRYKVAKRGQDVALRCDPISGHVSLFWYQQALGQGPEFLTYFQNEAQLDKSGLPSDRFFAERPEGSVSTLKIQRTQQEDSAVYLCASRNLAGRPGDTQYFGPGTRLTVL.